The 26 T cell receptor beta chains in this list originate from one sample, sequenced in a study of graft-versus-host responses after intestinal transplantation. Sequenced by immunoSEQ multiplex PCR; TCRdb stores in-frame clones only, minus some. The repertoire holds approximately 90,000 clones, about 88% seen once, with 0.28% in the top ten. These receptors' antigens are unknown. Material: unstimulated CD4+ T cells sorted from spleen or lymph node cells, obtained before transplant. These receptors originate from a human donor who was the organ donor for an intestinal transplant.

This chain links TRBV5-1 with TRBJ2-1; TRBD1 matches at 8 bases. V gave up 4 bases and J gave up 4 bases; unmatched junction bases: 10. There are 16 residues in the CDR3. Germline V gene sequence: CDR1 SGHRS, CDR2 YFSETQ. Here the CDR3 DNA reads TGCGCCAGCAGCGGAAGGACAGGGTGGCGTTACAATGAGCAGTTCTTC. Its protein product is CASSGRTGWRYNEQFF.

The chain is built from TRBV5-4 and TRBJ1-1, with TRBD1 as a possible D gene (6 bases). The CDR3 runs 15 residues. Per the germline V gene, CDR1 is SGHNT and CDR2 is YYREEE (reference sequence). V lost 3 bases, J lost 4 bases, and 16 bases lay in between. DNA of the CDR3: TGTGCCAGCAGCTCCGGAGGGGGGGGCCTCACTGAAGCTTTCTTT. Residues: CASSSGGGGLTEAFF.

The chain recombines TRBV11-3 with TRBJ2-1, with TRBD2 as a possible D gene (6 bases). Germline-derived CDR1 and CDR2 are SGHNT and YENEEA. The CDR3 is made up of 15 amino acids. The V end lost 1 base, the J end lost 4 bases, and 11 bases lay between the germline ends. The chain's CDR3 is CASSLGNRGYNEQFF. DNA of the CDR3: TGTGCCAGCAGCTTAGGTAACCGGGGGTACAATGAGCAGTTCTTC.

V gene TRBV4-3 combines with J gene TRBJ2-6; a weak D match, TRBD2 (6 bases). CDR3 length equals 13 residues. Germline V gene data show CDR1 as LGHNA and CDR2 as YSLEER. V lost 1 base and J 18 bases, leaving 16 bases between the germline ends. Written as DNA, the CDR3 is TGCGCCAGCAGCCAAGTATCTGAGGGACTCCAGACTTTC. Translating gives CASSQVSEGLQTF.

CDR3 sequence (DNA): TGTGCCAGCAGTTCCAGCCTAGCGGGGAGGAAGGCCCAGTACTTC. Translating gives CASSSSLAGRKAQYF. V usage is TRBV27 and J usage is TRBJ2-5; 9 nucleotides align to TRBD2. Germline assignment: CDR1 MNHEY and CDR2 SMNVEV (reference sequence). V was clipped by 4 bases and J by 9 bases; unmatched bases: 12. The CDR3 length is 15 residues.

This clone was observed once. The CDR3 region is CASSTGRDYGYTF. The CDR3, as DNA: TGTGCCAGCAGCACAGGGAGGGACTATGGCTACACCTTC. The V and J genes are TRBV6-6 and TRBJ1-2; a possible D gene is TRBD1 (6 bases). The germline V and J ends were trimmed by 6 bases and 3 bases, with 11 bases remaining between them. This CDR3 contains 13 residues. From germline, CDR1 is MNHNY and CDR2 SVGAGI (reference sequence).

This chain uses TRBV5-1 with TRBJ1-1, with D possibly matching TRBD1 (5 bases). CDR1 is SGHRS and CDR2 is YFSETQ in the germline V gene. The CDR3 is 13 residues long. V lost 4 bases and J 1 base, leaving 8 bases between the germline ends. This chain's CDR3 is CASSPGQNTEAFF. CDR3 nucleotide sequence: TGCGCCAGCAGCCCAGGACAGAACACTGAAGCTTTCTTT.

V is TRBV7-9 and J is TRBJ1-2; the D is unclear. The CDR3 contains 11 residues. Germline-derived CDR1 and CDR2 are SEHNR and FQNEAQ (reference sequence). Trimming removed 4 bases at V and 11 bases at J, with 11 bases between. CDR3 sequence: CASSSFGPYTF. In DNA form, the CDR3 reads TGTGCCAGCAGCTCATTTGGGCCGTACACCTTC.

The rearrangement joins TRBV7-6 to TRBJ2-1; 8 bases are shared with TRBD1. V trimming: 6 bases; J trimming: 2 bases; junction bases outside the gene matches: 6. Looked up from germline, CDR1 is SGHVS and CDR2 is FNYEAQ. The CDR3 contains 15 residues. The CDR3 DNA reads TGTGCCAGCAGTTCTCCGGGACAGGCCTACAATGAGCAGTTCTTC. Translating it yields CASSSPGQAYNEQFF. Supplemented by reference TRBV7-6 and TRBJ2-1, the full variable domain reads GAGVSQSPRYKVTKRGQDVALRCDPISGHVSLYWYRQALGQGPEFLTYFNYEAQQDKSGLPNDRFSAERPEGSISTLTIQRTEQRDSAMYRCASSSPGQAYNEQFFGPGTRLTVL.

This chain links TRBV5-1 with TRBJ2-5; 13 bases align to TRBD2. The CDR3 runs 16 residues. Unmatched junction bases numbered 11, after V lost 2 bases and J lost 10 bases. Germline V lookup: CDR1 SGHRS, CDR2 YFSETQ. CDR3 residues: CASSLLAGGQEMGQYF. DNA of the CDR3: TGCGCCAGCAGCTTACTAGCGGGGGGGCAAGAGATGGGCCAGTACTTC. Together with reference TRBV5-1 and TRBJ2-5, the CDR3 gives the full variable domain: KAGVTQTPRYLIKTRGQQVTLSCSPISGHRSVSWYQQTPGQGLQFLFEYFSETQRNKGNFPGRFSGRQFSNSRSEMNVSTLELGDSALYLCASSLLAGGQEMGQYFGPGTRLLVL.

This sequence joins TRBV5-4 and TRBJ1-4; 7 bases are shared with TRBD1. Germline CDR1 reads SGHNT; CDR2 reads YYREEE (reference sequence). V was clipped by 3 bases and J by 3 bases; unmatched bases: 5. The CDR3 consists of 15 residues. The CDR3 DNA reads as TGTGCCAGCAGCTCAGGCGGGACAGCTAATGAAAAACTGTTTTTT. Its translation: CASSSGGTANEKLFF.

The chain links TRBV28 to TRBJ2-2, with 7 bases that match TRBD1. V lost 2 bases, J lost 6 bases, and 6 bases stayed unmatched. In germline, CDR1 is MDHEN, CDR2 SYDVKM. This CDR3 comprises 15 residues. This chain's CDR3 is CASSLLDRVAGELFF. CDR3 coding DNA: TGTGCCAGCAGTTTACTCGACAGGGTTGCCGGGGAGCTGTTTTTT.

The J gene is TRBJ2-1, the V gene TRBV18, with D maybe TRBD2 (5 bases). Trimming pared 3 bases from V and 9 bases from J, leaving 12 bases between. The CDR3 consists of 13 residues. CDR1 is KGHSH and CDR2 is LQKENI in the germline V gene. The CDR3, as DNA: TGTGCCAGCTCACCCCTACGGGGTCCTGAGCAGTTCTTC. This encodes CASSPLRGPEQFF.

V and J are TRBV9 and TRBJ1-2, with D hard to call. CDR1 is SGDLS, CDR2 YYNGEE, per germline. V lost 4 bases and J 1 base, leaving 5 bases between the germline ends. This CDR3 region has 12 residues. The CDR3 coding sequence is TGTGCCAGCAGCTTTTATAACTATGGCTACACCTTC. Its translation is CASSFYNYGYTF. Based on the CDR3 plus reference TRBV9 and TRBJ1-2, the full variable domain is DSGVTQTPKHLITATGQRVTLRCSPRSGDLSVYWYQQSLDQGLQFLIQYYNGEERAKGNILERFSAQQFPDLHSELNLSSLELGDSALYFCASSFYNYGYTFGSGTRLTVV.

The rearrangement links TRBV6-1 to TRBJ2-1; D is possibly TRBD2 (6 bases). The length of the CDR3 is 15 residues. Per the germline V gene, CDR1 is MNHNS and CDR2 is SASEGT. Trimming stripped 6 bases from V and 4 bases from J, with 16 bases between. CDR3 DNA sequence: TGTGCCAGCAGGCTCGGACTACTCGGGTACAATGAGCAGTTCTTC. Protein product: CASRLGLLGYNEQFF.

The genes are TRBV6-1 and TRBJ2-1; TRBD2 aligns across 7 bases. V lost 9 bases to trimming and J lost 0 bases; unmatched junction nucleotides: 5. The CDR3 spans 14 residues. From germline, CDR1 is MNHNS and CDR2 SASEGT. The CDR3 here is CASRDYFSYNEQFF. The CDR3, as DNA: TGTGCCAGTCGGGACTACTTCTCCTACAATGAGCAGTTCTTC.

This clone showed up just a few times. The V call is TRBV15, the J call TRBJ1-1; D unclear. The CDR3 sequence is 15 residues long. Germline CDR1 LNHNV, CDR2 YYDKDF (reference sequence). V was trimmed by 2 bases and J by 4 bases, leaving 14 bases between them. CDR3 DNA sequence: TGTGCCACCAGCAGATCCGCCTATGAGGGCACTGAAGCTTTCTTT. It specifies CATSRSAYEGTEAFF. The full variable domain, with the rest looked up from reference TRBV15 and TRBJ1-1, is DAMVIQNPRYQVTQFGKPVTLSCSQTLNHNVMYWYQQKSSQAPKLLFHYYDKDFNNEADTPDNFQSRRPNTSFCFLDIRSPGLGDTAMYLCATSRSAYEGTEAFFGQGTRLTVV.

The J gene is TRBJ1-4, the V gene TRBV7-6; 8 bases match TRBD1. Looked up from germline, CDR1 is SGHVS and CDR2 is FNYEAQ. V was pared by 1 base and J by 14 bases, with 18 bases of the junction left unmatched. The CDR3 totals 17 residues. For the CDR3, the DNA is TGTGCCAGCAGCTTAGGAGGCGTCAGGGGGCGGGGAGAGATGCTGTTTTTT. This translates into CASSLGGVRGRGEMLFF.

This rearrangement joins TRBV27 to TRBJ2-1, with 8 bases fitting TRBD2. J lost 9 bases, V lost 5 bases, and 15 bases had no gene match. The length of the CDR3 is 16 residues. Germline V gene sequence: CDR1 MNHEY, CDR2 SMNVEV (reference sequence). The CDR3 sequence is CASSAGGGETSGEQFF. As DNA, the CDR3 is TGTGCCAGCAGTGCGGGAGGAGGGGAGACGTCGGGTGAGCAGTTCTTC.

This sequence joins TRBV6-5 and TRBJ2-3, with a possible D match to TRBD2 (5 bases). The CDR3 sequence is 16 residues long. V lost 0 bases, J lost 0 bases, and 10 bases lay in between. In germline, CDR1 is MNHEY, CDR2 SVGAGI. CDR3 loop: CASSYSSGTSTDTQYF. The CDR3 DNA is TGTGCCAGCAGTTACTCGAGCGGAACTAGCACAGATACGCAGTATTTT.

This rearrangement joins TRBV7-2 to TRBJ1-2; D gene uncertain. From germline, CDR1 is SGHTA and CDR2 FQGNSA. V lost 6 bases to trimming and J lost 0 bases, with 11 bases between them. The CDR3 has 14 amino acids. CDR3 sequence reads: CASRLLGANYGYTF. CDR3 DNA sequence: TGTGCCAGCAGATTACTCGGGGCTAACTATGGCTACACCTTC. The variable domain in full, with the rest retrieved from reference TRBV7-2 and TRBJ1-2, is GAGVSQSPSNKVTEKGKDVELRCDPISGHTALYWYRQSLGQGLEFLIYFQGNSAPDKSGLPSDRFSAERTGGSVSTLTIQRTQQEDSAVYLCASRLLGANYGYTFGSGTRLTVV.

This chain connects TRBV7-3 to TRBJ2-1; unclear D gene. The ends were cut back, 1 base at V and 0 bases at J, with 7 bases in the middle. Germline CDR1 SGHTA, CDR2 FQGTGA. This CDR3 region has 15 residues. The CDR3 sequence: CASSLSSPSYNEQFF. The DNA for the CDR3 is TGTGCCAGCAGCTTAAGCAGTCCCTCCTACAATGAGCAGTTCTTC.

This chain connects TRBV7-9 to TRBJ2-5, with 9 positions matching TRBD1. The DNA end lines up better with TRBJ2-7; the J call may be wrong. This CDR3 is 15 amino acids long. The germline V gene has CDR1 SEHNR and CDR2 FQNEAQ (reference sequence). CDR3 loop: CASRWDRESPYEQYF. In nucleotides, the CDR3 is TGTGCCAGCAGGTGGGACAGGGAAAGCCCCTACGAGCAGTACTTC.

The rearrangement links TRBV5-4 to TRBJ2-3; 9 positions agree with TRBD2. V lost 2 bases, J lost 5 bases, and 3 bases stayed unmatched. The germline CDR1 and CDR2 sequences are SGHNT and YYREEE (reference sequence). This CDR3 contains 14 residues. DNA of the CDR3: TGTGCCAGCAGCTTAAGTAGCGGGGGAGATACGCAGTATTTT. Translated: CASSLSSGGDTQYF.

V is TRBV4-2 and J is TRBJ1-3, with D hard to call. The length of the CDR3 is 15 residues. The germline V gene has CDR1 LGHNA and CDR2 YNFKEQ. Between the trimmed V and J ends, which lost 1 base and 4 bases, there was a span of 11 bases. The CDR3 loop is CASSQVLDSGNTIYF. The CDR3 region has the DNA TGTGCCAGCAGCCAAGTGCTGGACTCGGGAAACACCATATATTTT.

This clone was seen just once. V is TRBV5-6 and J is TRBJ2-5; tentative D call: TRBD1 (5 bases). This CDR3 has 12 residues. V lost 0 bases to trimming and J lost 5 bases, with 5 bases between them. Germline loops: CDR1 SGHDT, CDR2 YYEEEE. CDR3 region: CASSLEGETQYF. The CDR3 DNA reads TGTGCCAGCAGCTTGGAGGGGGAGACCCAGTACTTC.